The 31 T cell receptor beta chains in this list originate from one sample, sequenced in a study of T cell repertoires in aging, cancer and after chemotherapy. Amplification of TCR beta used genomic DNA extracted from peripheral blood. Multiplex touch-down PCR with TRB-A/B primers amplified rearranged V-D-J TRB sequences. TCRdb ran MiXCR on the multiplex PCR reads and lists one entry per CDR3 protein. The sample comprises about 10,000 distinct CDR3 sequences, about 40% of which are singletons, and around 1.7% rests with the top ten. Sample: blood. Source of these receptors: a human donor in good health.

This clonotype turned up a few times. The gene calls are TRBV6-5 and TRBJ2-1, with D possibly TRBD2 on 6 matching bases. In germline, CDR1 is MNHEY, CDR2 SVGAGI. Between the trimmed V and J ends, which lost 6 bases and 15 bases, there was a span of 15 bases. The CDR3 loop spans 11 amino acids. Written as DNA, the CDR3 is TGTGCCAGCAGGATGGGGGGAACTCTGTTCTTC. This sequence encodes CASRMGGTLFF.

CDR3 residues: CASSAPRDPHREGYTF. CDR3 DNA sequence: TGTGCCAGTAGTGCCCCCCGGGATCCCCACCGAGAGGGCTACACCTTC. J is TRBJ1-2 and V is TRBV19; D is unclear. V lost 5 bases, J lost 8 bases, and 24 bases lay in between. This CDR3 region has 16 residues. CDR1 and CDR2 from the germline V gene are LNHDA and SQIVND (reference sequence).

This clonotype was detected only a few times. The V call is TRBV19, the J call TRBJ1-2; D may be TRBD1 (5 bases). The germline V gene has CDR1 LNHDA and CDR2 SQIVND (reference sequence). Trimming cost V 1 base and J 8 bases, with 11 bases left between them. The CDR3 is 13 residues long. CDR3 amino acids: CASSIGGKAGYTF. For the CDR3, the DNA is TGTGCCAGTAGTATAGGGGGGAAGGCGGGCTACACCTTC.

By share, this clonotype counts as medium-sized. The V call is TRBV6-4, the J call TRBJ2-2, with D unclear. Germline V gene lookup returns CDR1 MRHNA and CDR2 SNTAGT. V was trimmed by 2 bases and J by 3 bases, leaving 4 bases between them. This CDR3 spans 13 amino acids. CDR3 sequence reads: CASSDRDTGELFF. The CDR3 DNA is TGTGCCAGCAGTGACAGGGACACCGGGGAGCTGTTTTTT.

A few counts support this clonotype. The rearrangement joins TRBV20-1 to TRBJ1-2; D is undetermined. This CDR3 is built from 12 residues. V lost 1 base and J 3 bases, leaving 6 bases between the germline ends. Germline V gene lookup returns CDR1 DFQATT and CDR2 SNEGSKA (reference sequence). CDR3 in amino acids: CSARGRDYGYTF. The CDR3 nucleotides read TGCAGTGCTAGAGGACGGGACTATGGCTACACCTTC.

The chain is built from TRBV5-5 and TRBJ2-7; D is unresolved. CDR3 length: 15 amino acids. The germline V and J ends were trimmed by 1 base and 3 bases, with 14 bases remaining between them. Germline CDR1 is SGHKS and CDR2 is YYEKEE (reference sequence). The CDR3 bases are TGTGCCAGCAGCTTGAGTGGTGGGATGCTCTACGAGCAGTACGTC. Translation gives CASSLSGGMLYEQYV.

This clonotype came up a few times. The rearrangement joins TRBV4-2 to TRBJ1-4; a possible D gene is TRBD1 (6 bases). V was pared by 4 bases and J by 4 bases, with 10 bases between. Germline lookup yields CDR1 LGHNA and CDR2 YNFKEQ. The CDR3 spans 14 residues. CDR3 sequence: CASSRQVDNEKLFF. CDR3 DNA sequence: TGTGCCAGCAGCCGACAGGTGGATAATGAAAAACTGTTTTTT.

In its sample, this clonotype was seen once. The rearrangement uses TRBV20-1 and TRBJ2-1, with 10 bases identical to TRBD1. This CDR3 comprises 14 residues. V was pared by 6 bases and J by 3 bases, with 5 bases of the junction left unmatched. Germline assignment: CDR1 DFQATT and CDR2 SNEGSKA (reference sequence). This CDR3 reads CSAGGQGFYNEQFF. The CDR3 DNA sequence: TGCAGTGCGGGGGGACAGGGGTTCTACAATGAGCAGTTCTTC.

The gene calls are TRBV20-1 and TRBJ1-2, with TRBD1 matching 8 bases. Germline assignment: CDR1 DFQATT and CDR2 SNEGSKA (reference sequence). Trimming cost V 0 bases and J 6 bases; bases outside gene matches: 18. This CDR3 region has 18 residues. The CDR3 DNA is TGCAGTGCTAGAGATAGGCTGGCAGGGGGCTTTCCCCCCCATGGCTACACCTTC. This encodes CSARDRLAGGFPPHGYTF.

This clonotype was found a few times. The CDR3 loop reads CASSSRDRGNQPQHF. CDR3 bases: TGTGCCAGCAGTTCCCGGGACAGGGGAAATCAGCCCCAGCATTTT. The chain recombines TRBV6-6 with TRBJ1-5, with 10 nucleotides matching TRBD1. CDR3 size: 15 residues. Germline CDR1 reads MNHNY; CDR2 reads SVGAGI (reference sequence). J gave up 4 bases and V 4 bases, and 4 bases lay outside the gene matches.

V and J are TRBV7-9 and TRBJ2-7, with D possibly TRBD1 on 5 matching bases. V dropped 5 bases and J dropped 2 bases, with 13 bases sitting between them. CDR3 length: 14 residues. Germline V gene lookup returns CDR1 SEHNR and CDR2 FQNEAQ (reference sequence). CDR3 nucleotide sequence: TGTGCCAGCAGCAAGGGCGACAGACCCTACGAGCAGTACGTC. Translated, it gives CASSKGDRPYEQYV.

This clonotype was observed a few times. This chain uses TRBV21-1 with TRBJ1-2; TRBD1 is the table's D call, not checked against the DNA. TRBV21-1 is classified as a pseudogene. The CDR3 runs to 15 residues. The chain's CDR3 is CASSPKKDRGVGYTF. The CDR3 nucleotides are TGTGCCAGCAGCCCAAAGAAGGACAGGGGAGTTGGCTACACCTTC.

V and J are TRBV28 and TRBJ1-5; D ambiguous. Trimming stripped 5 bases from V and 2 bases from J, with 13 bases between. Per germline, CDR1 MDHEN and CDR2 SYDVKM. The CDR3 consists of 15 residues. The CDR3 coding sequence is TGTGCCAGCAGTAAACTCTCAGAGGGCAATCAGCCCCAGCATTTT. It encodes CASSKLSEGNQPQHF.

This clonotype has a handful of counts. This chain uses TRBV19 with TRBJ1-5, with unresolved D. CDR1 is LNHDA and CDR2 is SQIVND in the germline V gene (reference sequence). CDR3 length: 12 residues. V gave up 0 bases and J gave up 5 bases, with 2 bases separating them. This CDR3 reads CASSIDYQPQHF. CDR3 DNA sequence: TGTGCCAGTAGTATAGATTATCAGCCCCAGCATTTT.

This clonotype was observed a handful of times. The chain is built from TRBV7-9 and TRBJ2-1, with D perhaps TRBD2 (5 bases). The V end lost 4 bases, the J end lost 0 bases, and 10 bases lay between the germline ends. This CDR3 has 15 amino acids. Germline V gene data show CDR1 as SEHNR and CDR2 as FQNEAQ (reference sequence). The DNA for the CDR3 is TGTGCCAGCAGCTCGCGGACTCACTCCTACAATGAGCAGTTCTTC. Translation: CASSSRTHSYNEQFF. The full variable domain, rest sourced from reference TRBV7-9 and TRBJ2-1, is DTGVSQNPRHKITKRGQNVTFRCDPISEHNRLYWYRQTLGQGPEFLTYFQNEAQLEKSRLLSDRFSAERPKGSFSTLEIQRTEQGDSAMYLCASSSRTHSYNEQFFGPGTRLTVL.

The chain couples TRBV5-5 to TRBJ2-1; 14 bases agree with TRBD2. The CDR3 length is 17 residues. Germline assignment: CDR1 SGHKS and CDR2 YYEKEE (reference sequence). The ends lost 0 bases at V and 7 bases at J; junction bases unmatched: 6. This chain's CDR3 is CASSLATSGGATNEQFF. The CDR3 DNA reads TGTGCCAGCAGCTTGGCGACTAGCGGGGGGGCAACGAATGAGCAGTTCTTC. Full variable domain (rest looked up from reference TRBV5-5 and TRBJ2-1): DAGVTQSPTHLIKTRGQQVTLRCSPISGHKSVSWYQQVLGQGPQFIFQYYEKEERGRGNFPDRFSARQFPNYSSELNVNALLLGDSALYLCASSLATSGGATNEQFFGPGTRLTVL.

In its sample, this clonotype was seen a few times. V gene TRBV4-2 combines with J gene TRBJ1-2; D is unresolved. V lost 0 bases and J 3 bases, leaving 5 bases between the germline ends. Per germline, CDR1 LGHNA and CDR2 YNFKEQ. The CDR3 is 13 residues long. The CDR3 spells CASSQESYYGYTF. The CDR3 region has the DNA TGTGCCAGCAGCCAAGAGTCTTACTATGGCTACACCTTC.

This sequence joins TRBV20-1 and TRBJ1-1; D remains unclear. Trimming removed 5 bases from V and 0 bases from J, with 16 bases in between. This CDR3 spans 15 amino acids. CDR1 is DFQATT, CDR2 SNEGSKA, per germline (reference sequence). CDR3 coding DNA: TGCAGTGCTCCGGGAGAACGTATCATGAACACTGAAGCTTTCTTT. Amino acid sequence: CSAPGERIMNTEAFF.

The V gene is TRBV20-1, the J gene TRBJ2-7; maybe TRBD2 (6 bases). This CDR3 has 13 residues. Germline V gene sequence: CDR1 DFQATT, CDR2 SNEGSKA (reference sequence). V shed 5 bases and J shed 0 bases, with 11 bases lying between them. The CDR3 spells CSAGTFPSYEQYF. In DNA, the CDR3 is TGCAGTGCTGGGACTTTCCCCTCCTACGAGCAGTACTTC.

This clonotype was seen a handful of times. V usage is TRBV20-1 and J usage is TRBJ2-1, with TRBD2 matching 8 bases. The CDR3 runs 15 residues. The V gene's germline CDR1 is DFQATT and CDR2 SNEGSKA (reference sequence). J gave up 7 bases and V 0 bases, and 8 bases lay outside the gene matches. CDR3 amino acids: CSARDRGGLKNEQFF. Here the CDR3 DNA reads TGCAGTGCTAGAGACCGGGGGGGCCTTAAGAATGAGCAGTTCTTC.

The chain recombines TRBV30 with TRBJ1-2, with unresolved D. Trimming cost V 0 bases and J 2 bases, with 10 bases left between them. CDR1 is GTSNPN and CDR2 is SVGIG in the germline V gene (reference sequence). This CDR3 contains 14 residues. DNA of the CDR3: TGTGCCTGGAGTGTACCCCCAAGAAACTATGGCTACACCTTC. It is translated as CAWSVPPRNYGYTF.

The rearrangement joins TRBV2 to TRBJ1-2, with 8 positions matching TRBD1. The V gene end was trimmed by 6 bases and the J gene end by 5 bases; junction bases not matched to a gene: 11. CDR3 size: 15 residues. The V gene's germline CDR1 is SNHLY and CDR2 FYNNEI. The DNA for the CDR3 is TGTGCCAGCAGAGTCAGGGGGCTCGAACTATATGGCTACACCTTC. Encoded protein: CASRVRGLELYGYTF.

This clonotype was detected a few times. V and J are TRBV12-3 or TRBV12-4 and TRBJ1-2; 7 bases align to TRBD1. The CDR3 has 15 residues. J lost 5 bases, V lost 6 bases, and 12 bases had no gene match. CDR3 protein: CASSSGLGTDYGYTF. The CDR3 region has the DNA TGTGCCAGCAGCTCCGGGCTGGGGACAGATTATGGCTACACCTTC.

The J gene is TRBJ2-7, the V gene TRBV27; D possibly corresponds to TRBD2 (5 bases). The CDR3 sequence is 16 residues long. V was pared by 5 bases and J by 0 bases, with 17 bases between. The germline V gene has CDR1 MNHEY and CDR2 SMNVEV (reference sequence). The CDR3 coding sequence is TGTGCCAGCAGTAAGGACTGGGCTATCAGCTCCTACGAGCAGTACGTC. This gives the protein CASSKDWAISSYEQYV.

This chain links TRBV6-1 with TRBJ1-2, with a possible D match to TRBD1 (6 bases). Trimming shortened V by 5 bases and J by 8 bases, and 24 bases separated the two germline ends. The CDR3 runs to 16 residues. Per germline, CDR1 MNHNS and CDR2 SASEGT. The CDR3 coding sequence is TGTGCCAGCAGTCCACAGGGAGGAGCGGTGGCGGGAGGCTACACCTTC. Amino acids: CASSPQGGAVAGGYTF.

V and J are TRBV12-3 or TRBV12-4 and TRBJ2-3; 8 bases are a match to TRBD2. This CDR3 contains 13 residues. V dropped 1 base and J dropped 6; count of bases not matched to a gene: 0. The CDR3 DNA reads as TGTGCCAGCAGTTTAGTAGCGGGGGATACGCAGTATTTT. Translation gives CASSLVAGDTQYF.

The J gene is TRBJ1-4, the V gene TRBV24-1, with 9 bases lining up with TRBD1. V dropped 6 bases and J dropped 6; count of bases not matched to a gene: 7. The germline CDR1 and CDR2 sequences are KGHDR and SFDVKD. The CDR3 sequence is 15 residues long. The CDR3 sequence is CATSPGQGIDEKLFF. The CDR3 bases are TGTGCCACCAGTCCCGGACAGGGGATCGATGAAAAACTGTTTTTT.

The V call is TRBV6-1, the J call TRBJ1-1; D is unresolved. This CDR3 comprises 13 residues. The V end lost 3 bases, the J end lost 0 bases, and 5 bases lay between the germline ends. Germline CDR1 reads MNHNS; CDR2 reads SASEGT. The CDR3 region is CASSDYVNTEAFF. The CDR3 DNA follows: TGTGCCAGCAGTGACTACGTGAACACTGAAGCTTTCTTT.

Only a few counts were recorded for this clonotype. The gene calls are TRBV6-6 and TRBJ1-5; weak D call: TRBD1 (5 bases). Germline values: CDR1 MNHNY, CDR2 SVGAGI (reference sequence). There are 12 residues in the CDR3. The V end lost 2 bases, the J end lost 11 bases, and 10 bases lay between the germline ends. The CDR3 sequence: CASSYPTETQHF. CDR3 coding DNA: TGTGCCAGCAGTTACCCGACAGAAACCCAGCATTTT.

The rearrangement uses TRBV9 and TRBJ1-1, with D hard to call. Germline lookup yields CDR1 SGDLS and CDR2 YYNGEE. V lost 4 bases and J 4 bases, leaving 14 bases between the germline ends. This CDR3 has 14 amino acids. This CDR3 is CASSPPSRSTEAFF. The CDR3 DNA reads TGTGCCAGCAGCCCCCCCTCCAGGAGCACTGAAGCTTTCTTT.

The genes are TRBV27 and TRBJ2-1, with 10 bases fitting TRBD2. Germline CDR1 is MNHEY and CDR2 is SMNVEV (reference sequence). J lost 5 bases, V lost 7 bases, and 8 bases had no gene match. The CDR3 is 15 amino acids. The CDR3 nucleotides are TGTGCCAGCAAGAGCGGGGGGGCCGGGAACAATGAGCAGTTCTTC. Encoded protein: CASKSGGAGNNEQFF.